This passage covers 20 T cell receptor beta chains from one sample sequenced in a study of shared clonotypes between healthy human individuals. Data came from immunoSEQ multiplex PCR; TCRdb stores just in-frame clones and leaves some out. The repertoire consists of about 2,100,000 clones, with roughly 91% occurring once and the leading ten covering over 1.5%. It was CD45RO-negative cells, positively selected for CCR7, that made up naive CD8 cells, with terminally differentiated effector memory CD45RA+ cells excluded. The sequenced material came from naive CD8+ T cells from PBMCs. These receptors were obtained from a man between 18 and 35 years old in good health. Some clones in this sample may be carry-over from other donors' samples.

The J gene is TRBJ2-1, the V gene TRBV7-3, with TRBD2 matching 13 bases. Trimming at V came to 5 bases and at J to 4 bases, leaving 5 bases not matched to a gene. The CDR3 is made up of 16 amino acids. Looked up from germline, CDR1 is SGHTA and CDR2 is FQGTGA. The CDR3 DNA reads TGTGCCAGCAGCCCGGGACTAGCGGGACCATACAATGAGCAGTTCTTC. It encodes CASSPGLAGPYNEQFF.

This chain connects TRBV11-2 to TRBJ2-2; D may be TRBD1 or TRBD2 (5 bases each). The CDR3 is 17 amino acids. Trimming took off 0 bases at V and 4 bases at J, with 15 bases between the two ends. Germline loops: CDR1 SGHAT, CDR2 FQNNGV. CDR3 bases: TGTGCCAGCAGCTTAGAGATTGGGGGACGGATCACCGGGGAGCTGTTTTTT. It yields the protein CASSLEIGGRITGELFF.

This clone is a singleton in its sample. This sequence joins TRBV7-2 and TRBJ2-7; 9 bases are a match to TRBD2. Germline V gene data show CDR1 as SGHTA and CDR2 as FQGNSA. The CDR3 extends over 14 amino acids. V shed 4 bases and J 3 bases; nucleotides not matched to a gene: 4. This CDR3 is CASSSIAGDYEQYF. In nucleotides, the CDR3 is TGTGCCAGCAGCTCCATAGCGGGGGACTACGAGCAGTACTTC.

The chain is built from TRBV15 and TRBJ2-1; TRBD1 matches at 7 bases. This CDR3 comprises 15 residues. V lost 1 base, J lost 4 bases, and 4 bases stayed unmatched. Per the germline V gene, CDR1 is LNHNV and CDR2 is YYDKDF (reference sequence). Written as DNA, the CDR3 is TGTGCCACCAGCAGAGCGGGACAGTCTTACAATGAGCAGTTCTTC. Encoded protein: CATSRAGQSYNEQFF.

Here the CDR3 reads CASSHDPGALYEQYF. The CDR3 DNA reads TGTGCCAGCAGCCATGACCCGGGGGCTCTCTACGAGCAGTACTTC. This chain connects TRBV27 to TRBJ2-7; D could derive from TRBD1 or TRBD2 (6 bases each). This CDR3 contains 15 residues. CDR1 is MNHEY, CDR2 SMNVEV, per germline (reference sequence). Trimming pared 6 bases from V and 3 bases from J, leaving 18 bases between.

This chain joins TRBV18 and TRBJ1-3; D perhaps matches TRBD1 (5 bases). Per the germline V gene, CDR1 is KGHSH and CDR2 is LQKENI. V lost 6 bases, J lost 0 bases, and 12 bases lay in between. This CDR3 is 15 amino acids long. CDR3 amino acids: CASSADRYSGNTIYF. DNA of the CDR3: TGTGCCAGCTCGGCAGACAGATACTCTGGAAACACCATATATTTT.

This clone was detected only a few times. This sequence joins TRBV28 and TRBJ1-1; 10 nucleotides line up with TRBD1. Germline V gene lookup returns CDR1 MDHEN and CDR2 SYDVKM. The CDR3 extends over 15 amino acids. V shed 5 bases and J 0 bases; nucleotides not matched to a gene: 3. CDR3 nucleotide sequence: TGTGCCAGCAGTACGACAGGGGGCCTGAACACTGAAGCTTTCTTT. This encodes CASSTTGGLNTEAFF.

The genes are TRBV29-1 and TRBJ2-3; D is possibly TRBD1 (6 bases). V was trimmed by 4 bases and J by 1 base, leaving 21 bases between them. The CDR3 spans 17 residues. Germline-derived CDR1 and CDR2 are SQVTM and ANQGSEA. CDR3 nucleotide sequence: TGCAGCGTTGTGGGACACACCACACAACGACGCACAGATACGCAGTATTTT. It is translated as CSVVGHTTQRRTDTQYF.

The chain recombines TRBV9 with TRBJ2-3; 9 bases agree with TRBD2. The V gene end was trimmed by 0 bases and the J gene end by 6 bases; junction bases not matched to a gene: 14. Germline V gene sequence: CDR1 SGDLS, CDR2 YYNGEE. CDR3 length: 18 amino acids. The CDR3, as DNA: TGTGCCAGCAGCGTAGTAGTAGAGAGTAGCGGGAGAAGGGATACGCAGTATTTT. It yields the protein CASSVVVESSGRRDTQYF.

The chain uses TRBV5-3 and TRBJ2-5, with 7 positions matching TRBD2. TRBV5-3 is given ORF status, its function remaining uncertain. This CDR3 has 21 residues. V lost 0 bases, J lost 7 bases, and 27 bases stayed unmatched. CDR3 sequence reads: CARSLVGFRGAASGLGGTQYF. The CDR3 DNA follows: TGTGCCAGAAGCTTGGTAGGGTTTCGGGGCGCGGCTAGCGGACTGGGCGGGACCCAGTACTTC.

This chain joins TRBV10-1 and TRBJ2-3, with 9 nucleotides matching TRBD2. The germline V gene encodes CDR1 WNHNN and CDR2 SYGVQD (reference sequence). Trimming at V came to 1 base and at J to 0 bases, leaving 8 bases not matched to a gene. The CDR3 sequence is 18 residues long. This CDR3 is CASSEFLTSGSSTDTQYF. CDR3 bases: TGCGCCAGCAGTGAGTTCTTGACTAGCGGATCTAGCACAGATACGCAGTATTTT.

The rearrangement links TRBV6-1 to TRBJ2-1; D assignment may be TRBD1 or TRBD2 (7 bases each). Germline CDR1 and CDR2: MNHNS and SASEGT. This CDR3 has 15 amino acids. With 4 bases removed from V and 4 bases from J, the gap between germline ends came to 14 bases. CDR3 amino acids: CASSGGGQNYNEQFF. CDR3 in DNA: TGTGCCAGCAGTGGGGGGGGACAGAATTACAATGAGCAGTTCTTC.

The gene calls are TRBV4-2 and TRBJ2-7; TRBD2 matches at 13 bases. The CDR3 contains 16 residues. J was trimmed by 2 bases and V by 2 bases; bases with no gene match: 3. The V gene's germline CDR1 is LGHNA and CDR2 YNFKEQ. The CDR3 region is CASSQRLAGGTYEQYF. CDR3 coding DNA: TGTGCCAGCAGCCAACGACTAGCGGGAGGTACCTACGAGCAGTACTTC.

The chain joins TRBV7-9 to TRBJ1-1, with no clear D. V shed 5 bases and J shed 1 base, with 14 bases lying between them. Germline lookup yields CDR1 SEHNR and CDR2 FQNEAQ (reference sequence). The CDR3 runs to 15 residues. The CDR3 sequence: CASSPKLTQNTEAFF. The CDR3 DNA is TGTGCCAGCAGCCCCAAATTGACACAGAACACTGAAGCTTTCTTT.

In its sample, this clone was seen once. The V gene is TRBV5-1, the J gene TRBJ2-2; TRBD1 is a possible D gene (6 bases). The CDR3 has 15 amino acids. Germline V gene sequence: CDR1 SGHRS, CDR2 YFSETQ. Between the trimmed V and J ends, which lost 3 bases and 7 bases, there was a span of 16 bases. The CDR3 loop reads CASSWATTGFGELFF. In DNA, the CDR3 is TGCGCCAGCAGCTGGGCGACCACAGGGTTCGGGGAGCTGTTTTTT.

Concerning this clone itself: The sample contains more than one DNA sequence encoding this CDR3. The chain recombines TRBV4-1 with TRBJ1-1; the D is unclear. The V gene lost 1 base and the J gene lost 0 bases, with 3 bases spanning the gap. Per the germline V gene, CDR1 is MGHRA and CDR2 is YSYEKL. The CDR3 contains 13 residues. CDR3 coding DNA: TGCGCCAGCAGCCAAGTAGTGAACACTGAAGCTTTCTTT. Protein: CASSQVVNTEAFF.

The J gene is TRBJ2-3, the V gene TRBV27; TRBD2 matches 9 bases. The CDR3 sequence is 16 residues long. Germline CDR1 and CDR2: MNHEY and SMNVEV (reference sequence). V lost 4 bases and J lost 4; bases outside the gene matches: 9. The CDR3 DNA reads as TGTGCCAGCAGTTCCCTGTACGCGGGAGGGCCAGATACGCAGTATTTT. It encodes CASSSLYAGGPDTQYF.

The V gene is TRBV9, the J gene TRBJ2-1, with D possibly being TRBD1 or TRBD2 (5 bases each). Germline V lookup: CDR1 SGDLS, CDR2 YYNGEE. This CDR3 contains 14 residues. The ends were cut back, 1 base at V and 7 bases at J, with 12 bases in the middle. The CDR3 spells CASSVMGRENEQFF. CDR3 DNA: TGTGCCAGCAGCGTAATGGGACGAGAAAATGAGCAGTTCTTC. The complete variable domain, with remaining parts taken from reference TRBV9 and TRBJ2-1, reads DSGVTQTPKHLITATGQRVTLRCSPRSGDLSVYWYQQSLDQGLQFLIQYYNGEERAKGNILERFSAQQFPDLHSELNLSSLELGDSALYFCASSVMGRENEQFFGPGTRLTVL.

The V and J genes are TRBV29-1 and TRBJ2-2; weak D call: TRBD2 (5 bases). Trimming pared 5 bases from V and 1 base from J, leaving 8 bases between. Germline CDR1 SQVTM, CDR2 ANQGSEA. The CDR3 extends over 13 amino acids. CDR3 DNA sequence: TGCAGCGTTTGTGAGGGGAACACCGGGGAGCTGTTTTTT. It yields the protein CSVCEGNTGELFF.

Regarding this clone: The same CDR3 can be traced to other DNA sequences in this sample. The V call is TRBV5-1, the J call TRBJ2-7; D is ambiguous. CDR3 length equals 13 residues. V was shortened by 0 bases and J by 2 bases, with 6 bases between the two germline ends. CDR1 is SGHRS, CDR2 YFSETQ, per germline. This chain's CDR3 is CASSLVTAYEQYF. CDR3 DNA sequence: TGCGCCAGCAGCTTGGTTACAGCCTACGAGCAGTACTTC.